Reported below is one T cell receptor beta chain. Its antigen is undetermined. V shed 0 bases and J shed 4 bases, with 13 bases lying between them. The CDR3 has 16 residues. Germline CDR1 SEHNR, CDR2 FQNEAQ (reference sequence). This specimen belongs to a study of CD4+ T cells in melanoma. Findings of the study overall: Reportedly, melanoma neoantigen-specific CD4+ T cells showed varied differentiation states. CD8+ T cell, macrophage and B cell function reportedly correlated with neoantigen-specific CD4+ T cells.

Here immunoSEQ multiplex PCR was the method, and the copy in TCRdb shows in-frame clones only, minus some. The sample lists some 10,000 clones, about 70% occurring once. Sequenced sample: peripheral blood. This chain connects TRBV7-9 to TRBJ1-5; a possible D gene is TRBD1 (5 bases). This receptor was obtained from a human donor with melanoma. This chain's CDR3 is CASSLASAGRNQPQHF. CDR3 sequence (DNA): TGTGCCAGCAGCTTAGCGTCGGCAGGGAGGAATCAGCCCCAGCATTTT.